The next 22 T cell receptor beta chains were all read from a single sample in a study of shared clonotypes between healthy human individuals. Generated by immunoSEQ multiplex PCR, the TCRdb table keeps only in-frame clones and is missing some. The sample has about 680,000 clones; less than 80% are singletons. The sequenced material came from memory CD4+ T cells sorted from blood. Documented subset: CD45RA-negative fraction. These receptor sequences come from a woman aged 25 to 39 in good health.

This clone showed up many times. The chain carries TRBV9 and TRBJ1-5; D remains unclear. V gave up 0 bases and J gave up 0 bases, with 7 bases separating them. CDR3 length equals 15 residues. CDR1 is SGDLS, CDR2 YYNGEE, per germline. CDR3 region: CASSVDSNSNQPQHF. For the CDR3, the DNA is TGTGCCAGCAGCGTAGATTCGAATAGCAATCAGCCCCAGCATTTT. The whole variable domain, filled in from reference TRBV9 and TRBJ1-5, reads DSGVTQTPKHLITATGQRVTLRCSPRSGDLSVYWYQQSLDQGLQFLIQYYNGEERAKGNILERFSAQQFPDLHSELNLSSLELGDSALYFCASSVDSNSNQPQHFGDGTRLSIL.

The CDR3 DNA sequence: TGTGCCATCAGTGATCCAGCGGGAGGGCCAGATACGCAGTATTTT. Residues: CAISDPAGGPDTQYF. The chain couples TRBV10-3 to TRBJ2-3; the match to TRBD2 covers 10 bases. Per the germline V gene, CDR1 is ENHRY and CDR2 is SYGVKD. The V gene end was trimmed by 3 bases and the J gene end by 4 bases; junction bases not matched to a gene: 4. The CDR3 is 15 residues long.

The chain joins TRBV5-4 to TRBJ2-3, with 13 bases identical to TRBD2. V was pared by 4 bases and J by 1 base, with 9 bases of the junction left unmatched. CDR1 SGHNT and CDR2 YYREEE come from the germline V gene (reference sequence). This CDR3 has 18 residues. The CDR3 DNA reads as TGTGCCAGCAGCCCGGGAGGGACTAGCGGGATGGGCACAGATACGCAGTATTTT. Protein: CASSPGGTSGMGTDTQYF.

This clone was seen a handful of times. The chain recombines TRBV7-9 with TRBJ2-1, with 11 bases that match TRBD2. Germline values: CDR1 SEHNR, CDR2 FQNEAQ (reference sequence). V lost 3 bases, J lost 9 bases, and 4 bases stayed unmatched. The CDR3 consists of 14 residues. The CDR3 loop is CASSFSGRAGEQFF. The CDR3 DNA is TGTGCCAGCAGCTTTAGCGGGAGGGCCGGTGAGCAGTTCTTC.

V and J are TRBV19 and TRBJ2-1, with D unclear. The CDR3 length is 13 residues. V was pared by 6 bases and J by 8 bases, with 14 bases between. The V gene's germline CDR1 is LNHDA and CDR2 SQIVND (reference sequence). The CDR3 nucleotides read TGTGCCAGTAGCAACCCATTATGGGATGAGCAGTTCTTC. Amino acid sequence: CASSNPLWDEQFF.

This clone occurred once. The CDR3 bases are TGTGCCAGCAGAATATTTCCCGATGACCACTACGAGCAGTACTTC. Translating gives CASRIFPDDHYEQYF. J is TRBJ2-7 and V is TRBV6-5; no firm D call. V gave up 6 bases and J gave up 3 bases, with 18 bases separating them. The CDR3 contains 15 residues. Germline CDR1 and CDR2: MNHEY and SVGAGI.

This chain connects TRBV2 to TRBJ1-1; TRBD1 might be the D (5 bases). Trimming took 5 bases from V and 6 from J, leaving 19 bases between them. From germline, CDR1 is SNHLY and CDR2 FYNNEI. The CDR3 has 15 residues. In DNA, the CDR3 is TGTGCCAGCAGTTCTGGGGGAGGAGCTTGGGCTGAAGCTTTCTTT. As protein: CASSSGGGAWAEAFF.

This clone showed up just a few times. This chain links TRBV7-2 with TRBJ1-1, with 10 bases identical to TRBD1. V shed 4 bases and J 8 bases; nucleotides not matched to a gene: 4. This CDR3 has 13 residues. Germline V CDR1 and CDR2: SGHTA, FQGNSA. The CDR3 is CASSSDRGREAFF. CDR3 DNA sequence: TGTGCCAGCAGCTCGGACAGGGGGAGAGAAGCTTTCTTT.

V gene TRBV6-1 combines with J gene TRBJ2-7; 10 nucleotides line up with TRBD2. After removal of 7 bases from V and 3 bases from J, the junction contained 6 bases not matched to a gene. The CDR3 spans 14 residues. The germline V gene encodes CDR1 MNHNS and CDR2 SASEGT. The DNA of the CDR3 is TGTGCCAGCATCCTGAGCGGGAGGGTCTACGAGCAGTACTTC. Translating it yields CASILSGRVYEQYF.

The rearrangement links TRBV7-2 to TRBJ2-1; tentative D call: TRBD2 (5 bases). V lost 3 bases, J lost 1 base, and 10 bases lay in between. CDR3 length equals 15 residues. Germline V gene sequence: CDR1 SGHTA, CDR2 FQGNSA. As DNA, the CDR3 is TGTGCCAGCAGCTTGACTACGTTTTCCTACAATGAGCAGTTCTTC. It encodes CASSLTTFSYNEQFF.

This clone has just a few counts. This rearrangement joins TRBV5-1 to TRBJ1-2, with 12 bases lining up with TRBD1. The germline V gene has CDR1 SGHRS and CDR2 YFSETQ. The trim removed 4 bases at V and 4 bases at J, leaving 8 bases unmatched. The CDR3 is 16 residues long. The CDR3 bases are TGCGCCAGCAGCGACAAGGGACAGGGGGCAATCTATGGCTACACCTTC. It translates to CASSDKGQGAIYGYTF.

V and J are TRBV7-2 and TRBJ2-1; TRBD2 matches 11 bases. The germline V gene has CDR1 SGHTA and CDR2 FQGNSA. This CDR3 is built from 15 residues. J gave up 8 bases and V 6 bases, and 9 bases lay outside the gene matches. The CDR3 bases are TGTGCCAGCAGTCGGACTAGCGGGTTCTCCTATGAGCAGTTCTTC. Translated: CASSRTSGFSYEQFF. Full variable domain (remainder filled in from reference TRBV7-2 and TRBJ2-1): GAGVSQSPSNKVTEKGKDVELRCDPISGHTALYWYRQSLGQGLEFLIYFQGNSAPDKSGLPSDRFSAERTGGSVSTLTIQRTQQEDSAVYLCASSRTSGFSYEQFFGPGTRLTVL.

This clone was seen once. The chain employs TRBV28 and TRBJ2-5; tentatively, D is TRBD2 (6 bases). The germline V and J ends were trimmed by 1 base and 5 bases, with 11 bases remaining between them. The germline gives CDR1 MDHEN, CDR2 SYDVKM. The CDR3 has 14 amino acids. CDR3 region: CASSLSGRWETQYF. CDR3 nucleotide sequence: TGTGCCAGCAGTTTATCCGGGAGATGGGAGACCCAGTACTTC.

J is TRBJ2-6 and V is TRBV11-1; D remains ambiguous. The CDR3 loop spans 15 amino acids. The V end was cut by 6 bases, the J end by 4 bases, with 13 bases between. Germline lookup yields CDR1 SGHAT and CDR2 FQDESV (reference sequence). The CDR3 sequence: CASRQQSFGANVLTF. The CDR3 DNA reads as TGTGCCAGCAGACAACAGTCGTTCGGGGCCAACGTCCTGACTTTC.

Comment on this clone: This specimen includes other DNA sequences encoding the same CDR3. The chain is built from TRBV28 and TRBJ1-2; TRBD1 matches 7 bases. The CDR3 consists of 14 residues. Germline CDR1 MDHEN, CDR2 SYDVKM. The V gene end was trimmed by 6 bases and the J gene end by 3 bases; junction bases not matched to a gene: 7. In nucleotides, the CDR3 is TGTGCCAGCAGCTCAGGGGGGGCGGACTATGGCTACACCTTC. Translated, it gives CASSSGGADYGYTF.

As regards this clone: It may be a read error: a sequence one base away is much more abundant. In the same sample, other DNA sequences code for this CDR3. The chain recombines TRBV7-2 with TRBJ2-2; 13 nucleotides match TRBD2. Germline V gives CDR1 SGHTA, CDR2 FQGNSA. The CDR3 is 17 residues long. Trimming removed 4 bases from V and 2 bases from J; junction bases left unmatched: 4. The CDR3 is CASSSGLAGVNTGELFF. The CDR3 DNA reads TGTGCCAGCAGCTCCGGACTAGCGGGAGTCAACACCGGGGAGCTGTTTTTT.

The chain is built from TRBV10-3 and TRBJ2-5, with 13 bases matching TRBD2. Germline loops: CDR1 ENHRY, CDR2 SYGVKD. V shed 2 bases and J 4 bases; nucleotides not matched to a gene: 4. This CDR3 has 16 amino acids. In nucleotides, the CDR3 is TGTGCCATCAGTGAGGGACTAGCGGGAGTCGGAGAGACCCAGTACTTC. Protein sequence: CAISEGLAGVGETQYF.

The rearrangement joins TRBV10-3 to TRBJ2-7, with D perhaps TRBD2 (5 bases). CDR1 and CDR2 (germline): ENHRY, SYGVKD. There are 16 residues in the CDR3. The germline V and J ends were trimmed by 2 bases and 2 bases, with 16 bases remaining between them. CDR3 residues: CAISETGSERPYEQYF. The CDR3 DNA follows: TGTGCCATCAGTGAGACTGGGTCGGAGCGGCCCTACGAGCAGTACTTC.

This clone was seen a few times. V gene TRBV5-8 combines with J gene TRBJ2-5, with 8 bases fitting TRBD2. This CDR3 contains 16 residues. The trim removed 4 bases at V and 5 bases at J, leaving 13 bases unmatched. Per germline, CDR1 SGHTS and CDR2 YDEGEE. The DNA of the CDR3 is TGTGCCAGCAGCGCCACCATCAGCGGGGGAGGGGAGACCCAGTACTTC. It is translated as CASSATISGGGETQYF.

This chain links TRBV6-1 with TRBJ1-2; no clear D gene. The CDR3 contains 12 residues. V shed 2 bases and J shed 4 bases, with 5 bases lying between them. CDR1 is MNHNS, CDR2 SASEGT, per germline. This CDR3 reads CASSETVYGYTF. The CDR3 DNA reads TGTGCCAGCAGTGAAACCGTCTATGGCTACACCTTC.

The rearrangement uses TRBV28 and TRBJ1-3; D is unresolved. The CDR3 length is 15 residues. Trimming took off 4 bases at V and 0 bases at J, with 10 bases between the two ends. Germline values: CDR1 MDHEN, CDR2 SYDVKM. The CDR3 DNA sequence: TGTGCCAGCAGTTCCGTCGCTTTCTCTGGAAACACCATATATTTT. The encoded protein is CASSSVAFSGNTIYF.

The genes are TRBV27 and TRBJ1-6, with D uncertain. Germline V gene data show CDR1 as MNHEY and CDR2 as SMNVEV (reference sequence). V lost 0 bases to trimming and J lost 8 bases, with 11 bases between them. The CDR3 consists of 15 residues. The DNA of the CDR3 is TGTGCCAGCAGTTTATCGCCGGAACTCGATTCACCCCTCCACTTT. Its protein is CASSLSPELDSPLHF.